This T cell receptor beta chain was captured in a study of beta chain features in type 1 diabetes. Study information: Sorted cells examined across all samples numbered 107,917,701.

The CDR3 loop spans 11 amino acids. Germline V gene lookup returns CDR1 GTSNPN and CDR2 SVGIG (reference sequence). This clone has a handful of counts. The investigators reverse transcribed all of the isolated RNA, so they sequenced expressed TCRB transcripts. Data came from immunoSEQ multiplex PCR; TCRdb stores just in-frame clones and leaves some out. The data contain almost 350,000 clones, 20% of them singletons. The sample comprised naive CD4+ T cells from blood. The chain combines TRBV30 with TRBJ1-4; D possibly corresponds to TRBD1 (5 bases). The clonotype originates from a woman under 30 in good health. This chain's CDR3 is CTGRESEKLFF. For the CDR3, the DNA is TGTACGGGCAGGGAAAGCGAAAAACTGTTTTTT.